A selection of T cell receptor beta chains follows, all from one sample in a study of cytomegalovirus exposure and HLA in healthy donors. Sequenced by immunoSEQ multiplex PCR; TCRdb stores in-frame clones only, minus some. Here the sample spans about 150,000 clones, roughly three quarters being singletons. The material sequenced was PBMCs. Receptors originate from a middle-aged woman in good health and CMV-seronegative. Both conserved end residues are part of each CDR3. D genes are given only for firm matches. Clone size appears in some rows only: once, few, many, or a class for an expanded clone.

V gene	J gene	D gene	clone size	CDR3 protein	CDR3 DNA
TRBV6-1	TRBJ1-6	.	.	CASSVGGSYNSPLHF	TGTGCCAGCAGTGTAGGGGGCTCCTATAATTCACCCCTCCACTTT
TRBV7-9	TRBJ2-3	TRBD2	.	CASSARRLADSTDTQYF	TGTGCCAGCAGCGCCCGTAGACTAGCGGATAGCACAGATACGCAGTATTTT
TRBV28	TRBJ1-2	TRBD1	.	CASSLPSGQGANYGYTF	TGTGCCAGCAGTTTACCTTCAGGACAGGGAGCTAACTATGGCTACACCTTC
TRBV4-1	TRBJ2-5	TRBD1	once	CASSQSPRDRAQETQYF	TGCGCCAGCAGCCAAAGCCCCCGGGACAGGGCGCAAGAGACCCAGTACTTC
TRBV30	TRBJ1-2	.	.	CAWSGEARGYTF	TGTGCCTGGAGTGGAGAGGCTCGCGGCTACACCTTC
TRBV7-9	TRBJ1-4	TRBD1	.	CASSPGVGTVNEKLFF	TGTGCCAGCAGCCCCGGCGTTGGGACAGTTAATGAAAAACTGTTTTTT
TRBV6-1	TRBJ2-7	TRBD2	.	CASSDELAGAYEQYF	TGTGCCAGCAGTGACGAGCTAGCGGGGGCCTACGAGCAGTACTTC
TRBV6-1	TRBJ1-3	.	.	CASSEVRGNTIYF	TGTGCCAGCAGTGAAGTACGGGGGAACACCATATATTTT
TRBV5-1	TRBJ1-4	TRBD1	once	CASSIGQGISEKLFF	TGCGCCAGCAGCATAGGACAGGGAATCAGTGAAAAACTGTTTTTT
TRBV19	TRBJ2-1	.	.	CASSIAAGAGSYNEQFF	TGTGCCAGTAGTATAGCCGCGGGGGCGGGCTCCTACAATGAGCAGTTCTTC
TRBV19	TRBJ1-6	TRBD1	.	CASSSPGQYKFSPLHF	TGTGCCAGTAGTTCACCGGGACAGTATAAATTTTCACCCCTCCACTTT
TRBV27	TRBJ1-2	TRBD1	once	CASSLSQTGTYGYTF	TGTGCCAGCAGTTTATCCCAGACAGGGACCTATGGCTACACCTTC
TRBV4-2	TRBJ1-3	.	.	CASSLQANRDSGNTIYF	TGTGCCAGCAGTCTACAGGCCAATAGGGACTCTGGAAACACCATATATTTT
TRBV7-9	TRBJ1-4	TRBD1	.	CASSFRGNGKLFF	TGTGCCAGCAGCTTCAGGGGGAATGGAAAACTGTTTTTT
TRBV4-2	TRBJ1-6	.	few	CASSQEKRNSPLHF	TGTGCCAGCAGCCAAGAGAAGAGGAATTCACCCCTCCACTTT
TRBV4-1	TRBJ2-7	.	.	CASSQDYYEQYF	TGCGCCAGCAGCCAAGATTACTACGAGCAGTACTTC
TRBV7-9	TRBJ2-1	.	once	CASSLQGTNEQFF	TGTGCCAGCAGCTTACAGGGTACCAATGAGCAGTTCTTC
TRBV5-1	TRBJ1-1	TRBD1	.	CASSSRPGQGATSVAEAFF	TGCGCCAGCAGCTCCCGACCGGGACAGGGGGCAACATCGGTGGCTGAAGCTTTCTTT
TRBV7-8	TRBJ1-4	.	.	CASSLMQGNNEKLFF	TGTGCCAGCAGCTTAATGCAGGGAAATAATGAAAAACTGTTTTTT
TRBV7-2	TRBJ1-1	TRBD1	.	CASSPGQRTEAFF	TGTGCCAGCAGCCCGGGACAGCGGACTGAAGCTTTCTTT
TRBV19	TRBJ1-2	.	few	CATRTGGPNSNYGYTF	TGTGCCACCAGAACTGGGGGCCCCAATTCTAACTATGGCTACACCTTC
TRBV4-1	TRBJ1-1	TRBD1	few	CASSHPQGAYTEAFF	TGCGCCAGCAGCCACCCACAGGGGGCTTACACTGAAGCTTTCTTT
TRBV27	TRBJ2-7	TRBD2	.	CASSASGGGFLYEQYF	TGTGCCAGCAGTGCTAGCGGGGGGGGATTCCTCTACGAGCAGTACTTC
TRBV9	TRBJ1-4	.	.	CASSGRGIGEKLFF	TGTGCCAGCAGCGGCAGGGGAATTGGTGAAAAACTGTTTTTT
TRBV27	TRBJ1-3	.	.	CASSAPNRAGGNTIYF	TGTGCCAGCAGCGCGCCGAACAGGGCCGGTGGAAACACCATATATTTT
TRBV11-1	TRBJ2-1	TRBD2	.	CASSLAGTSGMNEQFF	TGTGCCAGCAGCTTAGCGGGGACTAGCGGGATGAATGAGCAGTTCTTC
TRBV6-1	TRBJ1-1	.	few	CASLIGYTEAFF	TGTGCCAGCCTAATCGGGTACACTGAAGCTTTCTTT
TRBV5-4	TRBJ2-3	TRBD2	.	CASSSASGSTDTQYF	TGTGCCAGCAGCAGTGCTAGCGGGAGCACAGATACGCAGTATTTT
TRBV6-5	TRBJ1-2	TRBD1	.	CASSHQGALNYGYTF	TGTGCCAGCAGCCACCAGGGGGCCCTGAACTATGGCTACACCTTC
TRBV27	TRBJ2-5	.	.	CASSPALWGVGQETQYF	TGTGCCAGCAGCCCCGCCCTGTGGGGGGTGGGACAAGAGACCCAGTACTTC
TRBV2	TRBJ2-1	TRBD1	.	CASSAQQGAYNEQFF	TGTGCCAGCAGTGCACAACAGGGGGCCTACAATGAGCAGTTCTTC
TRBV5-1	TRBJ1-2	TRBD1	.	CASSLGQGEGYTF	TGCGCCAGCAGCTTGGGACAGGGGGAAGGCTACACCTTC
TRBV5-1	TRBJ1-5	.	.	CASSLDWGGQPQHF	TGCGCCAGCAGCTTGGATTGGGGCGGCCAGCCCCAGCATTTT
TRBV28	TRBJ2-7	.	once	CASSTQGTIPPYEQYF	TGTGCCAGCAGTACCCAAGGGACAATCCCCCCCTACGAGCAGTACTTC
TRBV28	TRBJ2-1	.	.	CASSPDINNEQFF	TGTGCCAGCAGTCCGGACATCAACAATGAGCAGTTCTTC
TRBV29-1	TRBJ2-5	.	.	CSVVRGSETQYF	TGCAGCGTTGTGCGAGGGTCGGAGACCCAGTACTTC
TRBV5-1	TRBJ1-2	.	.	CASSQKSHGTNYGYTF	TGCGCCAGCAGCCAAAAGTCCCACGGGACTAACTATGGCTACACCTTC
TRBV5-4	TRBJ2-1	.	.	CASSHPNDPGDEQFF	TGTGCCAGCAGCCACCCGAATGACCCGGGGGATGAGCAGTTCTTC
TRBV7-9	TRBJ2-7	.	.	CASSPTNPSYEQYF	TGTGCCAGCAGCCCGACTAACCCGTCCTACGAGCAGTACTTC
TRBV7-9	TRBJ2-3	.	.	CASSLGERTADTQYF	TGTGCCAGCAGCTTAGGGGAACGGACAGCAGATACGCAGTATTTT
TRBV14	TRBJ1-2	.	.	CASSHGMKGQVNTF	TGTGCCAGCAGCCATGGTATGAAGGGGCAGGTGAACACCTTC
TRBV14	TRBJ2-5	.	.	CASSQDSHPYQETQYF	TGTGCCAGCAGCCAAGATTCACACCCATACCAAGAGACCCAGTACTTC
TRBV19	TRBJ2-2	.	few	CASSIGVNTGELFF	TGTGCCAGTAGTATAGGAGTGAACACCGGGGAGCTGTTTTTT
TRBV2	TRBJ2-7	.	.	CASSGHALGEQYF	TGTGCCAGCAGTGGACACGCCCTTGGGGAGCAGTACTTC
TRBV6-5	TRBJ1-2	TRBD1	.	CASSFGTGSNGYTF	TGTGCCAGCAGTTTCGGGACAGGCAGCAATGGCTACACCTTC
TRBV19	TRBJ1-5	TRBD1	.	CASSTGTGSNQPQHF	TGTGCCAGTAGTACCGGGACAGGGAGCAATCAGCCCCAGCATTTT